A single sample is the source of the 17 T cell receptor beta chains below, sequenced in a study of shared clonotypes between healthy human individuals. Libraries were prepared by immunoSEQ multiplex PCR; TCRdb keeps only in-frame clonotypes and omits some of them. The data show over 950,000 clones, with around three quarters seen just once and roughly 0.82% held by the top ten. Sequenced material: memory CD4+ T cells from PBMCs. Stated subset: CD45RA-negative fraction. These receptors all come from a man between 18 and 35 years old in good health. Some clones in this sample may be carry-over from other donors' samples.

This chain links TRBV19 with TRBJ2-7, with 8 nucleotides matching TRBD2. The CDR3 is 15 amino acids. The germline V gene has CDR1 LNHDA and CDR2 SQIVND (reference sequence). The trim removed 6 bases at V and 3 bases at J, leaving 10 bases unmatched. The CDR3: CASSYQGLDGYEQYF. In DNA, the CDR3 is TGTGCCAGTAGCTACCAGGGACTAGATGGCTACGAGCAGTACTTC.

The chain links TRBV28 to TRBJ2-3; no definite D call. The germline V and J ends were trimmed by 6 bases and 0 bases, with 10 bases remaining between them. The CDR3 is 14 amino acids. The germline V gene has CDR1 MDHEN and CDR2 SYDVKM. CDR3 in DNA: TGTGCCAGCAGCACCCTCGACAGCACAGATACGCAGTATTTT. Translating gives CASSTLDSTDTQYF.

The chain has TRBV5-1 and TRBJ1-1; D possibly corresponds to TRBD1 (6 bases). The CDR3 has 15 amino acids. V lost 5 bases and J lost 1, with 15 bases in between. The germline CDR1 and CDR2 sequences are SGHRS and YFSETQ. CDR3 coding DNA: TGCGCCAGCAGAAGAGGCGGGACACAGAACACTGAAGCTTTCTTT. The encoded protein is CASRRGGTQNTEAFF.

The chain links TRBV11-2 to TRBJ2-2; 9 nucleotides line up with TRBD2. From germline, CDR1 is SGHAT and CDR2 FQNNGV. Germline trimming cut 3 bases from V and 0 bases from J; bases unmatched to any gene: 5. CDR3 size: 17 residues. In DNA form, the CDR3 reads TGTGCCAGCAGCTTCGTTGCGGGAGGGACGAACACCGGGGAGCTGTTTTTT. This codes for CASSFVAGGTNTGELFF.

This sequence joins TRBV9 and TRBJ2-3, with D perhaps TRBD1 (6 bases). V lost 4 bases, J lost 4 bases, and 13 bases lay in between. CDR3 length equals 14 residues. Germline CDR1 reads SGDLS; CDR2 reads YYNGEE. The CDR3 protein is CASSSIQGADTQYF. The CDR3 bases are TGTGCCAGCAGCTCCATACAGGGTGCAGATACGCAGTATTTT. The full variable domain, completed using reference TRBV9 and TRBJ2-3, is DSGVTQTPKHLITATGQRVTLRCSPRSGDLSVYWYQQSLDQGLQFLIQYYNGEERAKGNILERFSAQQFPDLHSELNLSSLELGDSALYFCASSSIQGADTQYFGPGTRLTVL.

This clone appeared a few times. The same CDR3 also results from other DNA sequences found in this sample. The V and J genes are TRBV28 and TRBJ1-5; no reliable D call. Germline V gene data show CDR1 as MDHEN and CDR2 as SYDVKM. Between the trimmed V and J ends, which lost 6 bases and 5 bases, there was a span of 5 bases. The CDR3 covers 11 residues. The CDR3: CASSSHQPQHF. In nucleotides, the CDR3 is TGTGCCAGCAGCTCTCATCAGCCCCAGCATTTT. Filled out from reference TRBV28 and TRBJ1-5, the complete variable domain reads DVKVTQSSRYLVKRTGEKVFLECVQDMDHENMFWYRQDPGLGLRLIYFSYDVKMKEKGDIPEGYSVSREKKERFSLILESASTNQTSMYLCASSSHQPQHFGDGTRLSIL.

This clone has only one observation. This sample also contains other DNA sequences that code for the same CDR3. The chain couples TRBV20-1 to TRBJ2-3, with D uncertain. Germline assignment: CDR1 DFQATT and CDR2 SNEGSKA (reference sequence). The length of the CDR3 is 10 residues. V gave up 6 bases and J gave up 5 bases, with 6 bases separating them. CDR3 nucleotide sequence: TGCAGTGCCCCGGTAGATACGCAGTATTTT. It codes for CSAPVDTQYF.

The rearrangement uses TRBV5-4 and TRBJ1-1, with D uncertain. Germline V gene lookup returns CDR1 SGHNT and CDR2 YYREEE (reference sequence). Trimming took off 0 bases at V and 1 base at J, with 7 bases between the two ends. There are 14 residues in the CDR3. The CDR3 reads CASSLEAGNTEAFF. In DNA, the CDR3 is TGTGCCAGCAGCTTGGAGGCGGGGAACACTGAAGCTTTCTTT.

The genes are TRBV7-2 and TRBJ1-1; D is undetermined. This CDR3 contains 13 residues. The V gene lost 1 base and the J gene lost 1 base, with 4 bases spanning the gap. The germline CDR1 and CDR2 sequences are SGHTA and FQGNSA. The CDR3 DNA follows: TGTGCCAGCAGCTTAGTCAAGAACACTGAAGCTTTCTTT. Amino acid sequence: CASSLVKNTEAFF.

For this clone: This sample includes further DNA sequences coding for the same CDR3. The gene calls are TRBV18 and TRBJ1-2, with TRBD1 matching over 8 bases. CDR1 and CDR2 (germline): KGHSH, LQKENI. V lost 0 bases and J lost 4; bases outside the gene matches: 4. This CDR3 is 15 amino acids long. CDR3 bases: TGTGCCAGCTCACCACCCGGACAGGGCGGCTATGGCTACACCTTC. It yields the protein CASSPPGQGGYGYTF.

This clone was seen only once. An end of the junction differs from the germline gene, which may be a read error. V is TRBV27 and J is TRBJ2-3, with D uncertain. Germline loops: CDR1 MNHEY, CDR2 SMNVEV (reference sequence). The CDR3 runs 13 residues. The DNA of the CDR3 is TGTGCCAGCAGTTTAGGGCTCACAGATACGCAGTTTTTT. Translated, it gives CASSLGLTDTQFF.

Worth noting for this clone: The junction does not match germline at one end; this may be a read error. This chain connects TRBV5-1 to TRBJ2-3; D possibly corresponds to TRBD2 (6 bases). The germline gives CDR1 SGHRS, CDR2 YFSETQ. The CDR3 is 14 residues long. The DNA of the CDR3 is TGCGCCAGCAGGTTGGGCCCGGGAGAGGATACGCAGTATTTT. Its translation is CASRLGPGEDTQYF.

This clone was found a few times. As DNA, the CDR3 is TGTGCCAGCGCTGACTCGGGGGCAGGAGTCCGCACGGTGACCCAGTACTTC. It codes for CASADSGAGVRTVTQYF. J is TRBJ2-5 and V is TRBV28, with D possibly being TRBD1 or TRBD2 (6 bases each). This CDR3 contains 17 residues. Germline V gives CDR1 MDHEN, CDR2 SYDVKM. Trimming took 8 bases from V and 7 from J, leaving 29 bases between them.

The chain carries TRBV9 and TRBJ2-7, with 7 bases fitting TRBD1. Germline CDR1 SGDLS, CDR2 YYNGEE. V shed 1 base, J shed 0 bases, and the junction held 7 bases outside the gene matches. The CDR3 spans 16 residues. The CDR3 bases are TGTGCCAGCAGCGTATCGTGGGACAGACTCTCCTACGAGCAGTACTTC. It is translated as CASSVSWDRLSYEQYF.

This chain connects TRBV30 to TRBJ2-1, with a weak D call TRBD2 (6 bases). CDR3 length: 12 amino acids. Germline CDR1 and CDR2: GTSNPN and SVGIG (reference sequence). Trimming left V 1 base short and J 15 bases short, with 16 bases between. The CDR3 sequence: CAWSDPGLHRFF. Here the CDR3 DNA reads TGTGCCTGGAGTGACCCGGGACTCCACCGGTTCTTC. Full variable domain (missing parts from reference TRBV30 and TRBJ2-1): SQTIHQWPATLVQPVGSPLSLECTVEGTSNPNLYWYRQAAGRGLQLLFYSVGIGQISSEVPQNLSASRPQDRQFILSSKKLLLSDSGFYLCAWSDPGLHRFFGPGTRLTVL.

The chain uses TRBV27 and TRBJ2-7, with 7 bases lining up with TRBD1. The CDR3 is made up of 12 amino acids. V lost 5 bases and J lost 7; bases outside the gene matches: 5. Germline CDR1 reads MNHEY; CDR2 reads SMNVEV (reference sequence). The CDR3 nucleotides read TGTGCCAGCAGTACGACAGGGATAGAGCAGTACTTC. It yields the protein CASSTTGIEQYF.

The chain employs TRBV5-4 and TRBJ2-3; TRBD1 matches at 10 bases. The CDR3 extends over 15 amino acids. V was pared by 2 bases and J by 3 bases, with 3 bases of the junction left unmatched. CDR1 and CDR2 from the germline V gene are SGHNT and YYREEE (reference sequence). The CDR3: CASSFWDRGTDTQYF. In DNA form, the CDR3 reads TGTGCCAGCAGCTTCTGGGACAGGGGTACAGATACGCAGTATTTT. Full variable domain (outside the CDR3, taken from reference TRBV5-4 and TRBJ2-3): ETGVTQSPTHLIKTRGQQVTLRCSSQSGHNTVSWYQQALGQGPQFIFQYYREEENGRGNFPPRFSGLQFPNYSSELNVNALELDDSALYLCASSFWDRGTDTQYFGPGTRLTVL.